This TCR beta chain was sequenced during a study of blood T cell repertoires in COVID-19 (TCRdb year 2020). For the study in its entirety: The collaborator samples originated in the United States, Italy and Spain and spanned the acute and convalescent phases of COVID-19. Nearly every sample came with metadata listing a de-identified subject ID, COVID-19 status, age in years and sex. Samples were obtained from the ongoing ImmuneRACE study (first 160 participants) and from 1,000 to 1,500 subjects provided by 6 global collaborators. Where available, HLA class I and class II types were obtained from metadata supplied by the sample provider rather than from assay-based typing. The repertoires were made available in a free public database intended to serve as a resource for research on the immune response to SARS-CoV-2. Subjects who had been exposed to COVID-19, were actively infected with it, or had recovered from it provided the deeply sampled blood TCRbeta repertoires that made up the dataset. The prospective study material was composed of cDNA or gDNA derived from T cells, B-cell-depleted T cells, or PBMCs.

Taken from the germline V gene, the CDR1 and CDR2 loops are SGHTA and FQGNSA. Trimming takes 5 bases from V and 1 base from J, and the germline ends sit 12 bases apart. The CDR3 covers 15 residues, taking in both the cysteine and the phenylalanine. Just CDR3 DNA is preserved here, 45 bases in frame from base 1. TCRbeta CDR3 regions were amplified from genomic DNA using the immunoSEQ Assay, a bias-controlled multiplex PCR. In the source study's methods: The number of nucleated cells in each sample was estimated by amplification of reference gene primers within the assay. To quantify the absolute abundance of each unique TCRbeta CDR3 rearrangement, sequence reads were collapsed and filtered. For each sample, productive Simpson clonality was calculated as the square root of Simpson's diversity index across productive rearrangements. The clones in this table, taken by TCRdb from immuneACCESS, are in-frame only. Not every clone is retained; where verified, under half of the shortfall comes from an unresolved V gene, and the cause of the rest is unknown. The V and J calls and clone size come from that table; D and trimming were worked out from the DNA. The sample contains approximately 49,000 clones, under 90% of them found a single time. The ten largest account for around 24% of the sample.

The sample holds a few counts of this clone. Its antigen is currently not known. The input lacks base qualities; no much larger clone sits a single base away. Overall results and qualifications from the work: The amount of clinical and demographic metadata varied by source and participant and was provided uncurated.

In Seattle, one collaborating source enrolled patients while the infection was active and tracked those patients longitudinally over the course of disease. The collaborating institutions used their own protocols to collect whole blood in K2EDTA tubes. For TCRbeta analysis, collaborator samples were shipped as frozen whole blood, as isolated PBMCs, or as DNA extracted from either sample type. Sequencing was done on a sample of peripheral blood. The sequence came from a woman aged 80 or older with COVID-19, enrolled during active disease. The sequence is built from TRBV7-2 and TRBJ2-1; a tentative D match to TRBD2 spans 5 bases. The nucleotide sequence reads as follows: TGTGCCAGCAGCGCATCCGGGATATCCTACAATGAGCAGTTCTTC. It specifies CASSASGISYNEQFF.